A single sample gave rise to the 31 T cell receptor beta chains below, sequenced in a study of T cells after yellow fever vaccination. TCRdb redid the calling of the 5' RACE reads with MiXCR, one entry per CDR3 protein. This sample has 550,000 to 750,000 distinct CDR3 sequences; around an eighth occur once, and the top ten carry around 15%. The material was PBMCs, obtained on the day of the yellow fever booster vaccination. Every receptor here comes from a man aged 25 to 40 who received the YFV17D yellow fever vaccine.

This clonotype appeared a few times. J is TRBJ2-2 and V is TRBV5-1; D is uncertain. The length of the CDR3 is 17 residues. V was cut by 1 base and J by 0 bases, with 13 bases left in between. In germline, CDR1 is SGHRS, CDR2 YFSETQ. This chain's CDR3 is CASSLSRAGPNTGELFF. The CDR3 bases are TGCGCCAGCAGCTTGTCTAGGGCCGGACCGAACACCGGGGAGCTGTTTTTT.

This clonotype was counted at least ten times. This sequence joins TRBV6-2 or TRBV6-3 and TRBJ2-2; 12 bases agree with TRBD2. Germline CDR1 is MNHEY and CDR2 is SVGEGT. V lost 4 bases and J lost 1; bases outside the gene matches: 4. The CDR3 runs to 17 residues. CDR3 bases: TGTGCCAGCAGTTCACTAGCGGGAGGTCAGAACACCGGGGAGCTGTTTTTT. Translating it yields CASSSLAGGQNTGELFF.

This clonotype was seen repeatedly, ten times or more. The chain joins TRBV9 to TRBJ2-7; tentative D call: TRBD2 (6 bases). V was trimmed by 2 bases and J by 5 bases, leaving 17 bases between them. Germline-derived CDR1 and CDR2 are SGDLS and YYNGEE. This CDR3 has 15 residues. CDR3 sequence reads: CASSVNYGSADEQYF. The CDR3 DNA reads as TGTGCCAGCAGCGTGAATTACGGGAGTGCCGACGAGCAGTACTTC. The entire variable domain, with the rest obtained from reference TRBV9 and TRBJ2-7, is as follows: DSGVTQTPKHLITATGQRVTLRCSPRSGDLSVYWYQQSLDQGLQFLIQYYNGEERAKGNILERFSAQQFPDLHSELNLSSLELGDSALYFCASSVNYGSADEQYFGPGTRLTVT.

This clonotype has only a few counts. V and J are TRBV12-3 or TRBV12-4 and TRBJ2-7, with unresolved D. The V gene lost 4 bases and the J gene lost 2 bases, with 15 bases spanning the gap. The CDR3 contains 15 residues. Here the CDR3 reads CASSSRTRVAYEQYF. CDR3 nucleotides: TGTGCCAGCAGTTCGCGGACCCGGGTTGCCTACGAGCAGTACTTC.

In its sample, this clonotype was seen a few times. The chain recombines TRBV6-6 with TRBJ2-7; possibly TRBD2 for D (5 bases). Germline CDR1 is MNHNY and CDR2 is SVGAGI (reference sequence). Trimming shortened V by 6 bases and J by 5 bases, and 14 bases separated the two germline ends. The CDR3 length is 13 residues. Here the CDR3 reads CASSPNSGNEQYF. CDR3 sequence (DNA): TGTGCCAGCAGCCCGAACTCGGGAAACGAGCAGTACTTC.

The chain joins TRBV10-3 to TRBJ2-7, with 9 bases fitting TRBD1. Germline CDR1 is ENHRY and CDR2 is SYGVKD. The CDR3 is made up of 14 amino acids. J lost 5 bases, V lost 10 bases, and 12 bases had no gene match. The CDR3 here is CATYSPGQGNEQYF. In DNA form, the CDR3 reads TGTGCCACCTATTCTCCGGGACAGGGCAACGAGCAGTACTTC.

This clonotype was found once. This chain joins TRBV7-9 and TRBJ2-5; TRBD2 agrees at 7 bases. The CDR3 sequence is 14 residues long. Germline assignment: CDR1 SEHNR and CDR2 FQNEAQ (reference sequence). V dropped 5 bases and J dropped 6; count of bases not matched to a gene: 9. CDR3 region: CASSHPGLKKTQYF. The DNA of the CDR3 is TGTGCCAGCAGCCACCCGGGACTAAAGAAGACCCAGTACTTC.

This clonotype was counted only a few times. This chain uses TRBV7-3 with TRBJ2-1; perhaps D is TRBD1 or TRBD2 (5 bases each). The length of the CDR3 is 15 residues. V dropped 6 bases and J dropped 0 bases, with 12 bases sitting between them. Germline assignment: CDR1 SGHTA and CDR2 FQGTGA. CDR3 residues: CASRDGTNSYNEQFF. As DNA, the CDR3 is TGTGCCAGCAGGGACGGGACGAACTCCTACAATGAGCAGTTCTTC.

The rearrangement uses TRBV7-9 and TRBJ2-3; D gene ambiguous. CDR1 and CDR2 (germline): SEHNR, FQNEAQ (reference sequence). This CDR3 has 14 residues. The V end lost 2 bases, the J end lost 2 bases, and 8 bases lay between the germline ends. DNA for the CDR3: TGTGCCAGCAGCTTATCGTGGACCACAGATACGCAGTATTTT. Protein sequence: CASSLSWTTDTQYF.

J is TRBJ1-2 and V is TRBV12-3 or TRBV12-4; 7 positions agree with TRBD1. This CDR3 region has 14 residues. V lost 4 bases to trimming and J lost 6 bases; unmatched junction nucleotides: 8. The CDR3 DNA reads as TGTGCCAGCAGTTCCACTGACAGGGAACATGGCTACACCTTC. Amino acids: CASSSTDREHGYTF.

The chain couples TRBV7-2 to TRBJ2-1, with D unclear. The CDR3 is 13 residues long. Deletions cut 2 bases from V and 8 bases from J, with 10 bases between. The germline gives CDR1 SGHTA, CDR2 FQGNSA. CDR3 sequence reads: CASSLKNADEQFF. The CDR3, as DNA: TGTGCCAGCAGCTTAAAGAACGCCGATGAGCAGTTCTTC. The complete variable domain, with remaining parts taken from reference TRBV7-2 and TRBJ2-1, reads GAGVSQSPSNKVTEKGKDVELRCDPISGHTALYWYRQSLGQGLEFLIYFQGNSAPDKSGLPSDRFSAERTGGSVSTLTIQRTQQEDSAVYLCASSLKNADEQFFGPGTRLTVL.

CDR3: CASGTGGQPQHF. CDR3 bases: TGTGCCAGCGGGACAGGGGGTCAGCCCCAGCATTTT. The chain uses TRBV6-5 and TRBJ1-5; 11 bases align to TRBD1. The CDR3 contains 12 residues. Trimming cost V 8 bases and J 6 bases; bases outside gene matches: 0. Germline CDR1 reads MNHEY; CDR2 reads SVGAGI.

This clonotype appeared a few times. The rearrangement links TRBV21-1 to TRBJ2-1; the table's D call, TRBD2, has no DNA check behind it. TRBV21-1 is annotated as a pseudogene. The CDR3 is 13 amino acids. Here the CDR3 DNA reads TGTGCCAGCAGCAAAGTCCTAGGAGGCGAGCAGTTCTTC. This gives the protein CASSKVLGGEQFF.

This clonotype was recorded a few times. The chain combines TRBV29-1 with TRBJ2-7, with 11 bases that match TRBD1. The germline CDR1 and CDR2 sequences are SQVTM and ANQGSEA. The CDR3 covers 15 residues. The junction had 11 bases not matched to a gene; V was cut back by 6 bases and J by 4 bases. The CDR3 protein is CSVEGPGQGEYEQYF. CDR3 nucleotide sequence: TGCAGCGTCGAGGGGCCGGGACAGGGGGAGTACGAGCAGTACTTC.

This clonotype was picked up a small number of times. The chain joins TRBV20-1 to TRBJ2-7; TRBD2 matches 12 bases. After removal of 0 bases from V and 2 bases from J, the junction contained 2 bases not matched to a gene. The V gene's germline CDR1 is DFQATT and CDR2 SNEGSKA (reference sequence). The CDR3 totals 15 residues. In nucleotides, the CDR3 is TGCAGTGCTAGAGAGCTAGCGGGAGGGCCCTACGAGCAGTACTTC. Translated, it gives CSARELAGGPYEQYF.

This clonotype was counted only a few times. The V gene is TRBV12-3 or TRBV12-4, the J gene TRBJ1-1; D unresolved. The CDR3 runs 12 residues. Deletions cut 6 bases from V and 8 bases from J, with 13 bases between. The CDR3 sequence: CASSPSAGEAFF. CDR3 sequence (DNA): TGTGCCAGCAGCCCTTCGGCAGGAGAAGCTTTCTTT.

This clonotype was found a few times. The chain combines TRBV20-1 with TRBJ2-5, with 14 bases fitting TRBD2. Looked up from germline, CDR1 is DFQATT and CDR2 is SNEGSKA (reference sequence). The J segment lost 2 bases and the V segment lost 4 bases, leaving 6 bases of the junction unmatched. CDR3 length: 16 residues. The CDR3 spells CSAKGTSGRVQETQYF. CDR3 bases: TGCAGTGCTAAGGGGACTAGCGGGAGAGTTCAAGAGACCCAGTACTTC.

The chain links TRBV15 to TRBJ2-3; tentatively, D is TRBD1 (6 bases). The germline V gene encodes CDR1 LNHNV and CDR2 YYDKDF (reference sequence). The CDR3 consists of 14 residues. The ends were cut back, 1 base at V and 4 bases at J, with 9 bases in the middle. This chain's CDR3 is CATSRVRQADTQYF. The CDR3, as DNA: TGTGCCACCAGCAGAGTCCGACAGGCAGATACGCAGTATTTT. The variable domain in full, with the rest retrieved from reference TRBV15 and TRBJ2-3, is DAMVIQNPRYQVTQFGKPVTLSCSQTLNHNVMYWYQQKSSQAPKLLFHYYDKDFNNEADTPDNFQSRRPNTSFCFLDIRSPGLGDTAMYLCATSRVRQADTQYFGPGTRLTVL.

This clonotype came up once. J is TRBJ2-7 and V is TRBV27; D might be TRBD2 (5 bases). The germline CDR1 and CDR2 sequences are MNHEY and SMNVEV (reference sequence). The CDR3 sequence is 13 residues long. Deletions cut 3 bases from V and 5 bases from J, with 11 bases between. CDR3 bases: TGTGCCAGCAGTTTGACTATCCGCGACGAGCAGTACTTC. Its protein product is CASSLTIRDEQYF.

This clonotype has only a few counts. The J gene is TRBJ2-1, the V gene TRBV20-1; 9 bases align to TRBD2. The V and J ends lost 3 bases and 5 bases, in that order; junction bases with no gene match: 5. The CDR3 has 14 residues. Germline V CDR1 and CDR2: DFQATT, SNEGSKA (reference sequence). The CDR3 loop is CSASRSSGNNEQFF. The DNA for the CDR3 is TGCAGTGCTAGTAGGTCTAGCGGGAACAATGAGCAGTTCTTC.

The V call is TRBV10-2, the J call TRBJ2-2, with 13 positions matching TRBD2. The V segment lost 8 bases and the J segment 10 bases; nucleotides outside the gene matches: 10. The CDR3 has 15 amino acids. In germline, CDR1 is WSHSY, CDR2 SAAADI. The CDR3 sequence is CASRGGTSGIVELFF. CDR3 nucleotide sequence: TGCGCCAGCCGGGGCGGGACTAGCGGGATCGTGGAGCTGTTTTTT.

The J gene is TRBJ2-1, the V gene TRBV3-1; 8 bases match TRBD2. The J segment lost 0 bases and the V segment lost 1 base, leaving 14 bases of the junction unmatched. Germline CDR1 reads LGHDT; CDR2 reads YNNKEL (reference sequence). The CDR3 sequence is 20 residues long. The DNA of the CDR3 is TGTGCCAGCAGCCAAGTCAAGGGAAGACTAGCGCGAGGCTCCTACAATGAGCAGTTCTTC. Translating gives CASSQVKGRLARGSYNEQFF.

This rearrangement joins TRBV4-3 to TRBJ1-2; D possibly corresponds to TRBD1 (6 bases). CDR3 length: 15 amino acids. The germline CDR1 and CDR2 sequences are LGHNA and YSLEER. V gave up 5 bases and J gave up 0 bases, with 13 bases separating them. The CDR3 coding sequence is TGCGCCAGCAGCTTACGGACAGAGTCTAACTATGGCTACACCTTC. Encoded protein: CASSLRTESNYGYTF.

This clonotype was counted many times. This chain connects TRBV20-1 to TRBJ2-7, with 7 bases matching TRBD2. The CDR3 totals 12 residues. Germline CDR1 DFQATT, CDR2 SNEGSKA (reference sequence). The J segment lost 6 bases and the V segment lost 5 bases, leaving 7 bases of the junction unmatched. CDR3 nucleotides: TGCAGTGCTCCCCGGACGGGGGGCGAGCAGTACTTC. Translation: CSAPRTGGEQYF.

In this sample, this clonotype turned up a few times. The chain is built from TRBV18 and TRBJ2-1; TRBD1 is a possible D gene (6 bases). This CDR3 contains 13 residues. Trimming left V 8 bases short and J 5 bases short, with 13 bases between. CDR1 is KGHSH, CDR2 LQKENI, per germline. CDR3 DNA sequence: TGTGCCAGCGAGATAGGGGGAGACAATGAGCAGTTCTTC. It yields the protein CASEIGGDNEQFF.

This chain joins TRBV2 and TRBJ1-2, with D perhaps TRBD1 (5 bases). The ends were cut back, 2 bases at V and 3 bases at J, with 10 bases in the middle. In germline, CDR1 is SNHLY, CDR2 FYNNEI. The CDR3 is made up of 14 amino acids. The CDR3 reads CASSEYPGDYGYTF. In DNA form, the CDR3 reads TGTGCCAGCAGTGAATATCCGGGGGACTATGGCTACACCTTC. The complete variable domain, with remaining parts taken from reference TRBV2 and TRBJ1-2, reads EPEVTQTPSHQVTQMGQEVILRCVPISNHLYFYWYRQILGQKVEFLVSFYNNEISEKSEIFDDQFSVERPDGSNFTLKIRSTKLEDSAMYFCASSEYPGDYGYTFGSGTRLTVV.

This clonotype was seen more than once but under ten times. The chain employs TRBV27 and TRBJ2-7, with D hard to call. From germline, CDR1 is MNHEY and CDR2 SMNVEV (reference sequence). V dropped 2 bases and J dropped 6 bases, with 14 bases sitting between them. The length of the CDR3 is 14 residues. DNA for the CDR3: TGTGCCAGCAGTTTAACATCTTACGTCTCCGAGCAGTACTTC. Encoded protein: CASSLTSYVSEQYF.

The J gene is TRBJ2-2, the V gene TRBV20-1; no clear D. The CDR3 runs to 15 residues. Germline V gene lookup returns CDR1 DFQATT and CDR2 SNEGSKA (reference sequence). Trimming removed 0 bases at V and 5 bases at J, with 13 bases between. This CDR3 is CSARDGFGLTGELFF. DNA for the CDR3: TGCAGTGCTAGAGATGGGTTCGGATTAACCGGGGAGCTGTTTTTT.

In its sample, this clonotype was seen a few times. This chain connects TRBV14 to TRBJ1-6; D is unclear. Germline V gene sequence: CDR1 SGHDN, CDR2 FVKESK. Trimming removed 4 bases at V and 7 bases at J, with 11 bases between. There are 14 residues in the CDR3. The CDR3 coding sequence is TGTGCCAGCAGCCGAGCCATAGGGAATTCACCCCTCCACTTT. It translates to CASSRAIGNSPLHF.

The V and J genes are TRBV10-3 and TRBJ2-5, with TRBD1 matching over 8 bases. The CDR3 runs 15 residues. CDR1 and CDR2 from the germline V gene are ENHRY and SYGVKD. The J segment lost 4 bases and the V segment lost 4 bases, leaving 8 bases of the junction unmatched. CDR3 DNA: TGTGCCATCAGTGTAGAAGGGACAGGTGCAGAGACCCAGTACTTC. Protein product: CAISVEGTGAETQYF.

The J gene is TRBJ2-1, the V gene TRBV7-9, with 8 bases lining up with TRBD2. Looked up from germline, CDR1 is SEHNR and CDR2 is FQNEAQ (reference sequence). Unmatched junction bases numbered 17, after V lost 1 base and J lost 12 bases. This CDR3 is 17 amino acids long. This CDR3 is CASSLVESTGLAALQFF. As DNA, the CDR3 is TGTGCCAGCAGCTTAGTAGAGTCTACCGGACTAGCTGCTTTGCAGTTCTTC.